These T cell receptor beta chains were read from a single sample in a study of blood T cells in healthy people across ages. TCRdb re-derived calls from the 5' RACE reads in MiXCR, one entry per CDR3 protein. The sample carries 1.5 million to 2 million distinct CDR3 sequences, approximately 50% recorded once. Sequenced sample: blood. These receptors were taken from a woman aged 35 to 49 in good health. The CDR3 runs from the conserved cysteine through the conserved F or W. D genes are given only for firm matches. A clone size is listed for some rows: how often the clone was seen (once, few, many), or a class if it is expanded.

TRBV20-1	many	NA	TRBJ2-7	CSARVGSSYEQYF	TGCAGTGCTAGGGTAGGGAGCTCCTACGAGCAGTACTTC
TRBV24-1	few	NA	TRBJ2-4	CATSDGGRNKNIQYF	TGTGCCACCAGTGATGGGGGGCGAAACAAAAACATTCAGTACTTC
TRBV18	NA	NA	TRBJ1-2	CASSPLQEGGYTF	TGTGCCAGCTCACCACTGCAGGAAGGGGGCTACACCTTC
TRBV20-1	once	NA	TRBJ2-7	CSARGPLEQYF	TGCAGTGCTAGAGGGCCCCTCGAGCAGTACTTC
TRBV7-8	NA	TRBD1	TRBJ2-7	CAGSSPDRAHYEQYF	TGTGCCGGCAGCTCGCCGGACAGGGCCCATTACGAGCAGTACTTC
TRBV27	NA	NA	TRBJ2-6	CASMWGRGSGANVLTF	TGTGCCAGCATGTGGGGACGGGGCTCTGGGGCCAACGTCCTGACTTTC
TRBV7-2	few	NA	TRBJ2-5	CASSLEWVGAGGPETQYF	TGTGCCAGCAGCTTAGAGTGGGTGGGAGCTGGGGGCCCAGAGACCCAGTACTTC
TRBV29-1	many	NA	TRBJ2-1	CSVANNEQFF	TGCAGCGTTGCAAACAATGAGCAGTTCTTC
TRBV6-2/TRBV6-3	NA	NA	TRBJ2-7	CASSYFPGGEQYF	TGTGCCAGCAGTTACTTCCCAGGCGGCGAGCAGTACTTC
TRBV7-2	few	TRBD1	TRBJ2-1	CASSRGGTGLQSEQFF	TGTGCCAGCAGCCGAGGGGGGACAGGTCTACAATCGGAGCAGTTCTTC
TRBV6-5	once	NA	TRBJ2-5	CASRSYRFQETQYF	TGTGCCAGCCGTAGCTATCGGTTTCAAGAGACCCAGTACTTC
TRBV5-1	few	NA	TRBJ1-2	CASGSRGSYGYTF	TGCGCCAGCGGATCGCGGGGCAGCTATGGCTACACCTTC
TRBV7-2	NA	TRBD2	TRBJ2-5	CASSLVGSAGGYGTQYF	TGTGCCAGCAGCTTAGTCGGCTCAGCGGGGGGTTATGGGACCCAGTACTTC
TRBV10-1	NA	NA	TRBJ2-7	CASSESREGYEQYF	TGCGCCAGCAGTGAGAGCAGGGAAGGCTACGAGCAGTACTTC
TRBV20-1	few	TRBD2	TRBJ2-1	CSASRRFGGGRYNEQFF	TGCAGTGCTAGCCGGCGCTTCGGCGGGGGGAGGTACAATGAGCAGTTCTTC
TRBV28	NA	NA	TRBJ2-7	CASTPGRDNYEQYF	TGTGCCAGCACTCCGGGCAGGGACAACTACGAGCAGTACTTC
TRBV12-3/TRBV12-4	NA	NA	TRBJ1-6	CASRNTGAGSSPLHF	TGTGCCAGCAGGAATACCGGGGCTGGCAGTTCACCCCTCCACTTT
TRBV20-1	NA	NA	TRBJ1-5	CSARAFLSNQPQHF	TGCAGTGCTAGAGCGTTTCTTAGCAATCAGCCCCAGCATTTT
TRBV4-2	few	NA	TRBJ2-3	CASSQDSGGRDTQYF	TGTGCCAGCAGCCAAGACAGTGGGGGCCGCGATACGCAGTATTTT
TRBV12-3/TRBV12-4	NA	NA	TRBJ1-2	CASSPRRGEYGYTF	TGTGCCAGCAGTCCCCGGAGAGGGGAGTATGGCTACACCTTC
TRBV11-2	NA	TRBD2	TRBJ2-5	CASSLDPGLAGGPETQYF	TGTGCCAGCAGCTTAGATCCAGGGCTAGCGGGGGGGCCCGAGACCCAGTACTTC
TRBV7-2	NA	NA	TRBJ1-5	CASSVVGGVEPQHF	TGTGCCAGCAGCGTAGTTGGGGGGGTCGAGCCCCAGCATTTT
TRBV29-1	many	TRBD1	TRBJ2-7	CSAEGLDRGGLYEQYF	TGCAGCGCGGAGGGCCTAGACAGGGGAGGACTCTACGAGCAGTACTTC
TRBV6-2/TRBV6-3	NA	NA	TRBJ2-4	CASSSTQVGLHAIQYF	TGTGCCAGCAGTTCTACCCAAGTTGGTCTACACGCCATTCAGTACTTC